These T cell receptor beta chains were read from a single sample in a study of cytomegalovirus exposure and HLA in healthy donors. The protocol was immunoSEQ multiplex PCR, while the TCRdb copy is restricted to in-frame clones and leaves out a portion. The sample consists of about 190,000 clones, around four fifths of them appearing once. Sequenced input: PBMCs. The receptors derive from a man aged 18 to 30 in good health and CMV-seropositive. CDR3s include the opening cysteine and the closing phenylalanine or tryptophan. A D gene is named only where the DNA matches it firmly. Clone size, where shown, is once, few, many, or a class for clones that have expanded.

v_call,j_call,clone_size,d_call,cdr3_nt,cdr3_aa
TRBV5-1,TRBJ2-5,-,-,TGCGCCAGCAGCTTGTCGGAGACCCAGTACTTC,CASSLSETQYF
TRBV21-1,TRBJ2-7,-,-,TGTGCCAGCAGCAAACAGGGACAGATTTCCTACGAGCAGTACTTC,CASSKQGQISYEQYF
TRBV7-2,TRBJ2-3,-,-,TGTGCCAGCAGCTCCAAGAGGGAGGCCCGCACAGATACGCAGTATTTT,CASSSKREARTDTQYF
TRBV27,TRBJ2-1,-,-,TGTGCCAGCAGTTTCGGAGGGCAAAGTAATGAGCAGTTCTTC,CASSFGGQSNEQFF
TRBV9,TRBJ1-2,-,-,TGTGCCAGCGGTCGGGGAAAGGACTATGGCTACACCTTC,CASGRGKDYGYTF
TRBV7-9,TRBJ2-1,once,-,TGTGCCAGCAGCTTAGTCGGAGTCGACGGACAGTTCTTC,CASSLVGVDGQFF
TRBV19,TRBJ1-2,-,TRBD1,TGTGCCAGTAGTATAACAGGGGGCGCGTCTGGCTACACCTTC,CASSITGGASGYTF
TRBV5-4,TRBJ2-2,-,-,TGTGCCAGCAGGAACGGACAGAACACCGGGGAGCTGTTTTTT,CASRNGQNTGELFF
TRBV7-2,TRBJ2-2,-,-,TGTGCCAGCAGCTTAGCTCCGGACACCGGGGAGCTGTTTTTT,CASSLAPDTGELFF
TRBV10-3,TRBJ2-1,-,TRBD1,TGTGCCATCAGTGAAGGCAGGGGGTCCGGCGGGGAGCAGTTCTTC,CAISEGRGSGGEQFF
TRBV4-2,TRBJ1-1,-,-,TGTGCCAGCAGCTCCAGGCTCGGGGAGGGAACTGAAGCTTTCTTT,CASSSRLGEGTEAFF